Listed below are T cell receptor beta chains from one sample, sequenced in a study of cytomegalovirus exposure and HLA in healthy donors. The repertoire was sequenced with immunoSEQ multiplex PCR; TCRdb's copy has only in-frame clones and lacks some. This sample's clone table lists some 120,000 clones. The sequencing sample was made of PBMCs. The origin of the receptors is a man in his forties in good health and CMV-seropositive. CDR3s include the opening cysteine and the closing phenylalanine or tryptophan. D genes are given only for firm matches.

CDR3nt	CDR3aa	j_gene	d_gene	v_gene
TGTGCCAGCAGTGAGTGGGGGACAGGGATCTACAATGAGCAGTTCTTC	CASSEWGTGIYNEQFF	TRBJ2-1	TRBD1	TRBV6-1
TGTGCCAGCAGTTTATCAGGGCCCTACGAGCAGTACTTC	CASSLSGPYEQYF	TRBJ2-7	.	TRBV28
TGTGCCAGCTCACGTCAGAGGGATACGCAGTATTTT	CASSRQRDTQYF	TRBJ2-3	.	TRBV18
TGTGCCAGCAGCCCGCCACCGCAGTACGAGCAGTACTTC	CASSPPPQYEQYF	TRBJ2-7	.	TRBV7-9
TGCGCCAGCAGCCGCCTTGTGACTAGCGGGAGAGTTAACACCGGGGAGCTGTTTTTT	CASSRLVTSGRVNTGELFF	TRBJ2-2	TRBD2	TRBV4-1
TGTGCCAGTAGCTGGGAGCCAAGGACAGGCATCTCAGCTTTCTTT	CASSWEPRTGISAFF	TRBJ1-1	TRBD1	TRBV19
TGTGCCAGCAGTACCCTTAGGGGTTCCACCGGGGAGCTGTTTTTT	CASSTLRGSTGELFF	TRBJ2-2	.	TRBV4-2
TGTGCCAGCAGACCGGACAGGGGAGCGGTCTATGGCTACACCTTC	CASRPDRGAVYGYTF	TRBJ1-2	TRBD1	TRBV27
TGTGCCAGCAGTTACTTACAGGGAAGAGAGAACATTCAGTACTTC	CASSYLQGRENIQYF	TRBJ2-4	.	TRBV6-6
TGTGCCAGCAGCTTGGGTATCGGGTCCTACGAGCAGTACTTC	CASSLGIGSYEQYF	TRBJ2-7	.	TRBV5-5
TGTGCCAGCAGTTTCCTAGGGGCAGGTGGACTAGCGGGGGGCGGGGAGCAGTACTTC	CASSFLGAGGLAGGGEQYF	TRBJ2-7	TRBD2	TRBV28
TGTGCCAGCAGCCCAAGGGACAGGGGGCTTACTAACTATGGCTACACCTTC	CASSPRDRGLTNYGYTF	TRBJ1-2	TRBD1	TRBV7-2
TGTGCCAGCAAGGGGGTAGGGAACACTGAAGCTTTCTTT	CASKGVGNTEAFF	TRBJ1-1	.	TRBV25-1
TGTGCCAGCAGTTTCGGGGGAGGCCCCTCTGGGGCCAACGTCCTGACTTTC	CASSFGGGPSGANVLTF	TRBJ2-6	.	TRBV27
TGTGCCAGCAGTTTAGGTACGAGCGGCACTGAAGCTTTCTTT	CASSLGTSGTEAFF	TRBJ1-1	.	TRBV28
TGCGCCAGCAGCCAAGAGAGGGATCGTGTTAACTATGGCTACACCTTC	CASSQERDRVNYGYTF	TRBJ1-2	.	TRBV4-1
TGTGCCAGCAGCCTCGGGGGAAGCTACACCTTC	CASSLGGSYTF	TRBJ1-2	.	TRBV6-1
TGTGCCAGTAGTAGTTTTGGAAGAACTACCCAATCGAACCCCTACAATGAGCAGTTCTTC	CASSSFGRTTQSNPYNEQFF	TRBJ2-1	.	TRBV19
TGTGCCAGCTCACCATTATCCCCAGCGGGAAGGATCGGGGAGCTGTTTTTT	CASSPLSPAGRIGELFF	TRBJ2-2	TRBD2	TRBV18
TGTGCCAGCAGTCCCGGACAGGCATGGGGCGAGCAGTACTTC	CASSPGQAWGEQYF	TRBJ2-7	TRBD1	TRBV2
TGTGCCAGCAGCTTATCAGCGGCACCTCTCACAGATACGCAGTATTTT	CASSLSAAPLTDTQYF	TRBJ2-3	.	TRBV11-1
TGTGCCAGCAGTTTCGGGGTGGGCAGCTCCTACGAGCAGTACTTC	CASSFGVGSSYEQYF	TRBJ2-7	.	TRBV27
TGTGCCAGTAGAAGAGGTTGGGGCTACACCTTC	CASRRGWGYTF	TRBJ1-2	.	TRBV19
TGTGCCATCAGTGAGACCGGGACTAGCGGGTCGGGCATAGATACGCAGTATTTT	CAISETGTSGSGIDTQYF	TRBJ2-3	TRBD2	TRBV10-3
TGTGCCAGCAGCTTAGGAGGGGGCCTGACTGAAGCTTTCTTT	CASSLGGGLTEAFF	TRBJ1-1	TRBD1	TRBV7-9
TGTGCCAGCAGCCAAGGACAATCGGAGCTGTTTTTT	CASSQGQSELFF	TRBJ2-2	.	TRBV14
TGCAGCGCCAGGTATAATGAAAAACTGTTTTTT	CSARYNEKLFF	TRBJ1-4	.	TRBV29-1
TGCGCCAGCAGCATTTTCCTCGATCAGGGAGGAAACACCATATATTTT	CASSIFLDQGGNTIYF	TRBJ1-3	.	TRBV4-1
TGCAGCGTGACAGATTCCATAAACACTGAAGCTTTCTTT	CSVTDSINTEAFF	TRBJ1-1	.	TRBV29-1
TGTGCCAGCAGTGAATCAGGGGGACTAGCGGGCACAGATACGCAGTATTTT	CASSESGGLAGTDTQYF	TRBJ2-3	TRBD2	TRBV25-1
TGCGCCAGCAGCTTGAGGGGGAGCGCGTCCGATGAGCAGTTCTTC	CASSLRGSASDEQFF	TRBJ2-1	.	TRBV5-1
TGTGCCAGCAGCGTACCATTGGGACTAGCAAGGACCGGGGAGCTGTTTTTT	CASSVPLGLARTGELFF	TRBJ2-2	TRBD2	TRBV7-2
TGCAGCGTTGTTTTTTATAGAGGCTATGGCTACACCTTC	CSVVFYRGYGYTF	TRBJ1-2	.	TRBV29-1
TGCGCCAGCAGCTTGGCCGGTGGGAGCGGTGAGACCCAGTACTTC	CASSLAGGSGETQYF	TRBJ2-5	.	TRBV5-1
TGCAGCGTTGAAGTGGAGGGGGCAAGGTATGGCTACACCTTC	CSVEVEGARYGYTF	TRBJ1-2	TRBD1	TRBV29-1
TGTGCCAGCAGATCTCCGACAGATCTCGGCTATGGCTACACCTTC	CASRSPTDLGYGYTF	TRBJ1-2	.	TRBV28
TGCGCCAGCAGATCGAATTCGGGTGGAAACACCATATATTTT	CASRSNSGGNTIYF	TRBJ1-3	.	TRBV5-1
TGTGCCTGGGGCCGACTAGACGGGGAGTTCTTC	CAWGRLDGEFF	TRBJ2-1	.	TRBV30
TGTGCCAGCAGCCCTCCCGGGACTAGCCCCCACGAGCAGTACTTC	CASSPPGTSPHEQYF	TRBJ2-7	TRBD2	TRBV7-2
TGTGCCAGCAGTTTATTGGGACAGCACAATGAGCAGTTCTTC	CASSLLGQHNEQFF	TRBJ2-1	TRBD1	TRBV27
TGTGCCAGTAGTACACTAGCGGGAGTGGATGAGCAGTTCTTC	CASSTLAGVDEQFF	TRBJ2-1	TRBD2	TRBV19
TGTGCCAGCAGTTTATGGGGCCAGGGCTCCTACGAGCAGTACTTC	CASSLWGQGSYEQYF	TRBJ2-7	.	TRBV28
TGCGCCAGCAGTGATGGGTCTAGCGGCACCTACGAGCAGTACTTC	CASSDGSSGTYEQYF	TRBJ2-7	TRBD2	TRBV10-1
TGCAGCGTTGCCGAGGGTCGCTATAATTCACCCCTCCACTTT	CSVAEGRYNSPLHF	TRBJ1-6	.	TRBV29-1
TGTGCCAGCAGCCGGGACAGGGACCGAGCTTTCTTT	CASSRDRDRAFF	TRBJ1-1	TRBD1	TRBV11-2
TGTGCCAGCAGCCACCGTCCCACAGGGTATGGGCCCTACAATGAGCAGTTCTTC	CASSHRPTGYGPYNEQFF	TRBJ2-1	.	TRBV7-3
TGTGCCAGCAGCGCAGCGGGAGTGGGATACAATGAGCAGTTCTTC	CASSAAGVGYNEQFF	TRBJ2-1	TRBD2	TRBV9
TGTGCCAGTAGCTCTATTGGAGTGAACACTGAAGCTTTCTTT	CASSSIGVNTEAFF	TRBJ1-1	.	TRBV19
TGCGCCAGCAGCCAAGATACGGCCAGGGCCAGGGCTTTC	CASSQDTARARAF	TRBJ2-6	.	TRBV4-1
TGCGCCAGCAGCTTGGCCGGGAGGGTAGCGGGAAAAAGAGCAGAGACCCAGTACTTC	CASSLAGRVAGKRAETQYF	TRBJ2-5	TRBD2	TRBV5-1
TGTGCCAGCAGTTTTGGCGCGGGGCAGCCCCAGCATTTT	CASSFGAGQPQHF	TRBJ1-5	.	TRBV28
TGTGCCAGCAGTTTAATGTCTCTCGGGAGGGCAGATACGCAGTATTTT	CASSLMSLGRADTQYF	TRBJ2-3	TRBD2	TRBV27
TGTGCCAGCAGCTTTGGAGGACAGGAGACCTACGAGCAGTACTTC	CASSFGGQETYEQYF	TRBJ2-7	TRBD1	TRBV5-4
TGCGCCAGCAGCCAAGAGGTCGGGACAGCGAGTAATAATGTGGGAAACACCATATATTTT	CASSQEVGTASNNVGNTIYF	TRBJ1-3	TRBD1	TRBV4-3
TGCAGCGTTGAAGACGGACAGAGCTCCTACGAGCAGTACTTC	CSVEDGQSSYEQYF	TRBJ2-7	.	TRBV29-1
TGTGCCAGCCTTGGAAAGAGCGGGGAAAATTACAATGAGCAGTTCTTC	CASLGKSGENYNEQFF	TRBJ2-1	TRBD2	TRBV28
TGTGCCAGCAGCTTAGACCTCATGGGAGCCACTGAAGCTTTCTTT	CASSLDLMGATEAFF	TRBJ1-1	.	TRBV11-2
TGCAGCGTTCCTACTACAGGCATTTATGGCTACACCTTC	CSVPTTGIYGYTF	TRBJ1-2	.	TRBV29-1
TGTGCCAGCAGCTTACTGGGACTAAGTGAGTACGAGCAGTACTTC	CASSLLGLSEYEQYF	TRBJ2-7	TRBD2	TRBV7-8